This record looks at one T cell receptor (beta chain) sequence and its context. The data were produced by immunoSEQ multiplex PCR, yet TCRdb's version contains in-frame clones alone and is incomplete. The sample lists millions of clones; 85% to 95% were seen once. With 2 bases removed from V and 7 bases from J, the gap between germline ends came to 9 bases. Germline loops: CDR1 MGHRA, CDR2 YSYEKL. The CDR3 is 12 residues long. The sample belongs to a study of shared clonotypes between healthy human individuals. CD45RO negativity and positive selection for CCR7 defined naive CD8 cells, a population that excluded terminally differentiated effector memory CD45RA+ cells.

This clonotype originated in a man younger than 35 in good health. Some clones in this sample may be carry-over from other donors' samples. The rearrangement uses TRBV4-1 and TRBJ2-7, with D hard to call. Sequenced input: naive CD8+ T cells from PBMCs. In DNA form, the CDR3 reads TGCGCCAGCAGCCAAAGTATAGGTGAGCAGTACTTC. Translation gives CASSQSIGEQYF.